This T cell receptor beta chain was captured by sequencing in a study of control samples from healthy donors and cancer patients. In germline, CDR1 is KGHSH, CDR2 LQKENI. V dropped 3 bases and J dropped 2; count of bases not matched to a gene: 8. The CDR3 is 18 amino acids. The table came from immunoSEQ multiplex PCR; TCRdb's copy has only in-frame clones and leaves some out. The table has approximately 170,000 clones, around 91% seen once. The TCR comes from a woman in her forties or fifties in good health. Sequences were obtained from blood. This chain uses TRBV18 with TRBJ2-7; TRBD2 matches 15 bases. The CDR3 reads CASSPNGLAGGLPYEQYF. In nucleotides, the CDR3 is TGTGCCAGCTCACCTAATGGACTAGCGGGAGGGCTCCCCTACGAGCAGTACTTC. Using reference TRBV18 and TRBJ2-7 for the parts outside the CDR3, the full variable domain is NAGVMQNPRHLVRRRGQEARLRCSPMKGHSHVYWYRQLPEEGLKFMVYLQKENIIDESGMPKERFSAEFPKEGPSILRIQQVVRGDSAAYFCASSPNGLAGGLPYEQYFGPGTRLTVT.